The 14 T cell receptor beta chains below were found in one sample sequenced in a study of blood T cells in healthy people across ages. Using a J-beta primer mix together with a sample-barcoded 5' primer, a second PCR was run for about 6 to 12 cycles. TCRdb redid the calling of the 5' RACE reads with MiXCR, one entry per CDR3 protein. The repertoire holds about 640,000 distinct CDR3 sequences, 58% seen once, with 35% to 40% in the top ten. Source material: blood. Source of these receptors: a man aged 60-69 years in good health.

This sequence joins TRBV20-1 and TRBJ2-3; tentative D call: TRBD2 (6 bases). The germline CDR1 and CDR2 sequences are DFQATT and SNEGSKA (reference sequence). V lost 5 bases and J lost 6, with 15 bases in between. The CDR3 is made up of 13 amino acids. The CDR3 DNA reads as TGCAGTGCTTTATCGACGGGGGAGGATACGCAGTATTTT. It encodes CSALSTGEDTQYF.

J is TRBJ2-1 and V is TRBV27; 7 positions agree with TRBD1. Unmatched junction bases numbered 11, after V lost 5 bases and J lost 7 bases. This CDR3 has 15 residues. Germline assignment: CDR1 MNHEY and CDR2 SMNVEV (reference sequence). CDR3: CASSKGTVRGNEQFF. The DNA for the CDR3 is TGTGCCAGCAGTAAAGGGACAGTTCGTGGTAATGAGCAGTTCTTC.

This chain links TRBV2 with TRBJ2-1; D is perhaps TRBD2 (6 bases). Germline assignment: CDR1 SNHLY and CDR2 FYNNEI. The CDR3 spans 12 residues. V was shortened by 8 bases and J by 4 bases, with 9 bases between the two germline ends. DNA of the CDR3: TGTGCCAGCGGGGGGATGTACAATGAGCAGTTCTTC. Its translation: CASGGMYNEQFF.

The J gene is TRBJ2-1, the V gene TRBV7-2; 12 positions match TRBD2. Trimming at V came to 1 base and at J to 9 bases, leaving 13 bases not matched to a gene. Looked up from germline, CDR1 is SGHTA and CDR2 is FQGNSA. The CDR3 covers 18 residues. The CDR3: CASSLEWLAGGPRSEQFF. The CDR3 DNA reads TGTGCCAGCAGCTTAGAGTGGCTAGCGGGGGGGCCTAGGAGTGAGCAGTTCTTC.

This clonotype has more than one count but fewer than ten. V gene TRBV29-1 combines with J gene TRBJ2-7, with TRBD1 as a possible D gene (6 bases). The V gene lost 1 base and the J gene lost 2 bases, with 9 bases spanning the gap. This CDR3 contains 13 residues. The V gene's germline CDR1 is SQVTM and CDR2 ANQGSEA. The CDR3 bases are TGCAGCGTTGAAGGACAGGCCCCCTACGAGCAGTACTTC. As protein: CSVEGQAPYEQYF.

The table lists this clonotype with a few counts. The CDR3 nucleotides are TGCGCCAGCAGCCCCAGGACAGTGAACACTGAAGCTTTCTTT. Protein: CASSPRTVNTEAFF. The chain uses TRBV5-1 and TRBJ1-1; maybe TRBD1 (6 bases). The CDR3 loop spans 14 amino acids. Germline lookup yields CDR1 SGHRS and CDR2 YFSETQ. With 4 bases removed from V and 0 bases from J, the gap between germline ends came to 10 bases.

The V gene is TRBV5-1, the J gene TRBJ2-7; 9 positions match TRBD1. CDR1 SGHRS and CDR2 YFSETQ come from the germline V gene. The CDR3 covers 16 residues. Germline trimming cut 4 bases from V and 4 bases from J; bases unmatched to any gene: 12. The CDR3: CASSDNPGQGFYEQYF. Written as DNA, the CDR3 is TGCGCCAGCAGCGACAATCCGGGACAGGGATTTTACGAGCAGTACTTC.

This clonotype is a singleton in its sample. The chain is built from TRBV20-1 and TRBJ2-7, with TRBD2 matching over 10 bases. Germline CDR1 reads DFQATT; CDR2 reads SNEGSKA (reference sequence). V lost 0 bases to trimming and J lost 6 bases; unmatched junction nucleotides: 8. The CDR3 runs 15 residues. The CDR3 DNA follows: TGCAGTGCTAGAGATCCTACTAGCGGGGCTGGCGAGCAGTACTTC. Amino acids: CSARDPTSGAGEQYF.

This clonotype showed up just a few times. The CDR3 loop is CASSLYPQTETQETQYF. The DNA for the CDR3 is TGTGCCAGCAGTTTATATCCCCAAACTGAAACCCAAGAGACCCAGTACTTC. This chain links TRBV28 with TRBJ2-5; D gene unclear. The CDR3 contains 17 residues. The germline CDR1 and CDR2 sequences are MDHEN and SYDVKM. V was pared by 1 base and J by 1 base, with 16 bases between.

This clonotype was counted a single time. This chain uses TRBV4-1 with TRBJ2-1; D remains unclear. Germline assignment: CDR1 MGHRA and CDR2 YSYEKL. CDR3 size: 16 residues. V lost 2 bases to trimming and J lost 1 base, with 12 bases between them. CDR3 DNA: TGCGCCAGCAGCCAACATTTAACCAGATCCTACAATGAGCAGTTCTTC. Amino acids: CASSQHLTRSYNEQFF.

The chain uses TRBV7-2 and TRBJ1-2; D remains ambiguous. This CDR3 is 11 amino acids long. The germline V and J ends were trimmed by 0 bases and 4 bases, with 0 bases remaining between them. Germline V CDR1 and CDR2: SGHTA, FQGNSA. For the CDR3, the DNA is TGTGCCAGCAGCTTAGCCTATGGCTACACCTTC. Its protein product is CASSLAYGYTF.

The chain has TRBV12-3 or TRBV12-4 and TRBJ2-5; TRBD2 aligns across 9 bases. The CDR3 is 14 residues long. The V and J ends lost 5 bases and 4 bases, in that order; junction bases with no gene match: 5. Here the CDR3 reads CASSRSGGRETQYF. Here the CDR3 DNA reads TGTGCCAGCAGTAGGAGCGGGGGGCGAGAGACCCAGTACTTC.

The sample holds a few counts of this clonotype. This rearrangement joins TRBV29-1 to TRBJ2-7; the D call may be TRBD1 or TRBD2 (7 bases each). V lost 4 bases and J lost 6, with 10 bases in between. The CDR3 covers 11 residues. Germline V gene lookup returns CDR1 SQVTM and CDR2 ANQGSEA. Here the CDR3 DNA reads TGCAGCGTTGTCAGGGGGGGCGAGCAGTACTTC. Encoded protein: CSVVRGGEQYF.

The chain carries TRBV9 and TRBJ2-7; D might be TRBD1 or TRBD2, each matching 7 bases. The CDR3 is 17 amino acids. Trimming removed 0 bases from V and 5 bases from J, with 21 bases in between. Germline assignment: CDR1 SGDLS and CDR2 YYNGEE. CDR3 nucleotide sequence: TGTGCCAGCAGCGTAGGACACGAGGGGGCTAGCGGCGACGAGCAGTACTTC. It is translated as CASSVGHEGASGDEQYF.